This entry concerns a single TCR beta chain. Looked up from germline, CDR1 is MNHEY and CDR2 is SVGAGI. Trimming took 2 bases from V and 0 from J; bases not matched to a gene: 6. There are 16 residues in the CDR3. This specimen comes from a study of blood T cell repertoires in COVID-19. Repertoires were generated with immunoSEQ multiplex PCR, while TCRdb's copy carries only in-frame clones and drops some. The table has 240,000 or so clones, about 85% seen once. Sequenced: peripheral blood. The sequence was collected from a man between 60 and 70 years old who had recovered from COVID-19. The chain combines TRBV6-5 with TRBJ2-5; 7 nucleotides agree with TRBD1. CDR3 coding DNA: TGTGCCAGCAGTTACCGCGGACAGGCTTACCAAGAGACCCAGTACTTC. Encoded protein: CASSYRGQAYQETQYF.